The source of this T cell receptor (beta chain) is a study of T cell repertoires in cytomegalovirus infection. Study-wide context: Through public TCR beta signatures, both CMV infection and matching HLA type were indicated. Study-level points and caveats: What dominated the ex vivo response were HLA-C-restricted CMV-specific TCR beta clonotypes.

TCRdb fed the reads into MiXCR, producing one record per CDR3 protein. Here the sample spans some 150,000 distinct CDR3 sequences, roughly a quarter being singletons. With respect to this clonotype: Its matching antigen is unknown.

Trimming cost V 3 bases and J 8 bases, with 15 bases left between them. Germline V CDR1 and CDR2: SGDLS, YYNGEE. The CDR3 sequence is 14 residues long. The TCR originated in a human donor in good health (CMV status not recorded). Some clones in this sample may be carry-over from other donors' samples. Sequencing used PBMCs. This rearrangement joins TRBV9 to TRBJ2-4; a weak D match, TRBD2 (6 bases). The CDR3 sequence is CASSEGPRRDIQYF. CDR3 nucleotide sequence: TGTGCCAGCAGCGAGGGGCCCCGGAGGGACATTCAGTACTTC.